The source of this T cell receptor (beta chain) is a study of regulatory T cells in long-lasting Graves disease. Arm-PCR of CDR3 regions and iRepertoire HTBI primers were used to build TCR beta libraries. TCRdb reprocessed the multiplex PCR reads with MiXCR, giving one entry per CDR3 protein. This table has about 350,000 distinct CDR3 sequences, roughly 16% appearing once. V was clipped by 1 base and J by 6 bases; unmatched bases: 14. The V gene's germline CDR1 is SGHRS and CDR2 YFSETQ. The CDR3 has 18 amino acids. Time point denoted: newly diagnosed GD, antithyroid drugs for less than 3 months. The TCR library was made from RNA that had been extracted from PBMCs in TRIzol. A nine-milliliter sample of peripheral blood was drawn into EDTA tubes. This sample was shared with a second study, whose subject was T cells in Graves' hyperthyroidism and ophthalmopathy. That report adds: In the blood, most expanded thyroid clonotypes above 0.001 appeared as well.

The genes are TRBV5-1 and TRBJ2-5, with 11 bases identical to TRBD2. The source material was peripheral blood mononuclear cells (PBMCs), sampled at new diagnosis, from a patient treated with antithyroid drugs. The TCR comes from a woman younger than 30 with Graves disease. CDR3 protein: CASSLSLAGGIGSKTQYF. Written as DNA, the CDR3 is TGCGCCAGCAGCTTGAGTCTAGCGGGAGGAATAGGCTCAAAGACCCAGTACTTC.